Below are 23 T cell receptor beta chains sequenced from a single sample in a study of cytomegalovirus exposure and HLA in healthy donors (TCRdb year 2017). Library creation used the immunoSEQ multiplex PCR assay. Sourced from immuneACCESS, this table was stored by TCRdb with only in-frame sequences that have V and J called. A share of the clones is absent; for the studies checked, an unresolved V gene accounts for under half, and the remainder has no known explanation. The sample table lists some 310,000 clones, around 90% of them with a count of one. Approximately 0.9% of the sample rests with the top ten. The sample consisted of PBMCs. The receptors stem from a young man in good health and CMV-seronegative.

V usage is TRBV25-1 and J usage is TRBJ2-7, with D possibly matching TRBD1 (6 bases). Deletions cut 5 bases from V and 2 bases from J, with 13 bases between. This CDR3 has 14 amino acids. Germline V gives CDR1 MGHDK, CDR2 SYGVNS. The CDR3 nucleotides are TGTGCCAGCAGTCGGGTGACAGGAGCCTACGAGCAGTACTTC. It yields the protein CASSRVTGAYEQYF.

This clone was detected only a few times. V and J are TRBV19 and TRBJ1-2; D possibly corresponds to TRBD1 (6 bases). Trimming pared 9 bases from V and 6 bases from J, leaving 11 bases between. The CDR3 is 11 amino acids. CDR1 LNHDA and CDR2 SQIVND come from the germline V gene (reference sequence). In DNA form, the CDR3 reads TGTGCCAGCTGGGACATTGATGGCTACACCTTC. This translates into CASWDIDGYTF.

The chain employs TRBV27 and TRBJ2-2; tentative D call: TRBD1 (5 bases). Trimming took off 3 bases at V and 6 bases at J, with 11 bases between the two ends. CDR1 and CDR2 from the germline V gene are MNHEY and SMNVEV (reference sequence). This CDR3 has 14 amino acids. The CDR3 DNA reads TGTGCCAGCAGTTTTAGTAGGGGTCCCGGGGAGCTGTTTTTT. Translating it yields CASSFSRGPGELFF.

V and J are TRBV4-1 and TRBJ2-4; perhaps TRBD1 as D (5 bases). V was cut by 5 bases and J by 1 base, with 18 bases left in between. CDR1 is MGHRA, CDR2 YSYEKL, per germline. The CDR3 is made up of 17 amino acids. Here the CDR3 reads CASSLRQPPVAKNIQYF. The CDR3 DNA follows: TGCGCCAGCAGCTTACGACAGCCCCCCGTGGCCAAAAACATTCAGTACTTC.

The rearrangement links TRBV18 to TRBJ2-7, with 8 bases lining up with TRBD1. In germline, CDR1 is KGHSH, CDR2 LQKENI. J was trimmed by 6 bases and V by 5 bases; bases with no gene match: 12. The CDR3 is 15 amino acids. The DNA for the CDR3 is TGTGCCAGCTCAATCGACAGGGGAGGTCTGAGCGAGCAGTACTTC. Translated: CASSIDRGGLSEQYF.

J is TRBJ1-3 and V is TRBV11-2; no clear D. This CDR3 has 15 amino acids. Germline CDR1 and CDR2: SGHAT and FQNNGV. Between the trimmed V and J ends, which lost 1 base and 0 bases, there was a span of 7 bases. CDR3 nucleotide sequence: TGTGCCAGCAGCTTAGTCGGTATCTCTGGAAACACCATATATTTT. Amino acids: CASSLVGISGNTIYF. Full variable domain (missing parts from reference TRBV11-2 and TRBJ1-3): EAGVAQSPRYKIIEKRQSVAFWCNPISGHATLYWYQQILGQGPKLLIQFQNNGVVDDSQLPKDRFSAERLKGVDSTLKIQPAKLEDSAVYLCASSLVGISGNTIYFGEGSWLTVV.

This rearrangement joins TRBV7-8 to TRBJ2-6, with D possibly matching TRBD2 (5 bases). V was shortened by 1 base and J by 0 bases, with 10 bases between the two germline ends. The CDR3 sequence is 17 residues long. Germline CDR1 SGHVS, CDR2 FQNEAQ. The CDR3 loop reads CASSLGVDSSGANVLTF. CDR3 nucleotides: TGTGCCAGCAGCTTAGGGGTGGACTCCTCTGGGGCCAACGTCCTGACTTTC.

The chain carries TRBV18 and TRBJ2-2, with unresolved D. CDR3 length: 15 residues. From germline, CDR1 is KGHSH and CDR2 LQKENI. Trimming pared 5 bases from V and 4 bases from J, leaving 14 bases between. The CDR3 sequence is CASSGQVVRTGELFF. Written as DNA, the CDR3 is TGTGCCAGCTCAGGGCAGGTTGTGCGCACCGGGGAGCTGTTTTTT. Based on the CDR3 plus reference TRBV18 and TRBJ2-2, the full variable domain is NAGVMQNPRHLVRRRGQEARLRCSPMKGHSHVYWYRQLPEEGLKFMVYLQKENIIDESGMPKERFSAEFPKEGPSILRIQQVVRGDSAAYFCASSGQVVRTGELFFGEGSRLTVL.

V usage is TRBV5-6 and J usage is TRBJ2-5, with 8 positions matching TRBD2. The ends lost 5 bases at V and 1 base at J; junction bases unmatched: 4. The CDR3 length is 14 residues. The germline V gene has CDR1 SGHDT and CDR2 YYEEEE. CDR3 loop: CASRSAGGQETQYF. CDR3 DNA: TGTGCCAGCAGGTCCGCGGGGGGCCAAGAGACCCAGTACTTC.

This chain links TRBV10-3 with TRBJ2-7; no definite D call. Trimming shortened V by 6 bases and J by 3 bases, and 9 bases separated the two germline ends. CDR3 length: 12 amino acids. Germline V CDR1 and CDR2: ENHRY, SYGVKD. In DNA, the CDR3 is TGTGCCATCAGCCAAAGACTCTACGAGCAGTACTTC. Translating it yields CAISQRLYEQYF.

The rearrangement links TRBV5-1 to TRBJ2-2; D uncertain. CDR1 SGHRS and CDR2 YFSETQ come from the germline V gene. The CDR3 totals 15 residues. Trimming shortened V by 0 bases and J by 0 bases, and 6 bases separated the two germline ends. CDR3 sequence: CASSLGPANTGELFF. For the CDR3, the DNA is TGCGCCAGCAGCTTGGGGCCAGCGAACACCGGGGAGCTGTTTTTT.

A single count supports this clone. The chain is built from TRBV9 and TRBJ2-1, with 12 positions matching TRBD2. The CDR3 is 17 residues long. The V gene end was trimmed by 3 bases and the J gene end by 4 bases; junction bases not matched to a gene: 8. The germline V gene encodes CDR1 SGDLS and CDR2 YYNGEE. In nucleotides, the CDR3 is TGTGCCAGCAGCGCAATCTACGGGACTAGCGGGTACAATGAGCAGTTCTTC. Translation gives CASSAIYGTSGYNEQFF. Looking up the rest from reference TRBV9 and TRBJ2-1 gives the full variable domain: DSGVTQTPKHLITATGQRVTLRCSPRSGDLSVYWYQQSLDQGLQFLIQYYNGEERAKGNILERFSAQQFPDLHSELNLSSLELGDSALYFCASSAIYGTSGYNEQFFGPGTRLTVL.

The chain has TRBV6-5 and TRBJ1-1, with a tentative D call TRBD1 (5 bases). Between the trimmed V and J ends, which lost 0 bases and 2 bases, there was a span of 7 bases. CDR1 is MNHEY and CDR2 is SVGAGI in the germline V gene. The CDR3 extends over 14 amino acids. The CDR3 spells CASSYSDRNTEAFF. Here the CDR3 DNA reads TGTGCCAGCAGTTACTCCGACAGAAACACTGAAGCTTTCTTT.

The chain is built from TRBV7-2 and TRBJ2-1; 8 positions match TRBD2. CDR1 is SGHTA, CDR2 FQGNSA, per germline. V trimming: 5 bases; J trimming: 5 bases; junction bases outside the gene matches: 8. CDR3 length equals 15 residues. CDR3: CASSPHGTRDNEQFF. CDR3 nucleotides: TGTGCCAGCAGCCCCCATGGGACTAGGGACAATGAGCAGTTCTTC.

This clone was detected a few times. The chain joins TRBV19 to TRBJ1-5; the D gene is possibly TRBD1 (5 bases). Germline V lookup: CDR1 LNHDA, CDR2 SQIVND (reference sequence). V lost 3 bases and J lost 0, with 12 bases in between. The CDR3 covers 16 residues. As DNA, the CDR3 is TGTGCCAGTAGTATGAGCAGGGCTTATAGCAATCAGCCCCAGCATTTT. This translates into CASSMSRAYSNQPQHF.

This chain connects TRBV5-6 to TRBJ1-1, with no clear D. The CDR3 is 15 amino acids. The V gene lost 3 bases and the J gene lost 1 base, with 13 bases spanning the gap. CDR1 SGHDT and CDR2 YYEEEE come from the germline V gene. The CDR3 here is CASSSHGSRNTEAFF. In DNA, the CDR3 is TGTGCCAGCAGCTCCCATGGGAGTCGGAACACTGAAGCTTTCTTT.

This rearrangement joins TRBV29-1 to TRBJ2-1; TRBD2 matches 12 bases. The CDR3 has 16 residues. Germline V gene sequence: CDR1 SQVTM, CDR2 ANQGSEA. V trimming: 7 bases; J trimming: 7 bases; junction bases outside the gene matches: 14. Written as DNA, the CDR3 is TGCAGCGCGACTCTTCTAGCGGGGGGGCCTGGAAATGAGCAGTTCTTC. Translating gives CSATLLAGGPGNEQFF.

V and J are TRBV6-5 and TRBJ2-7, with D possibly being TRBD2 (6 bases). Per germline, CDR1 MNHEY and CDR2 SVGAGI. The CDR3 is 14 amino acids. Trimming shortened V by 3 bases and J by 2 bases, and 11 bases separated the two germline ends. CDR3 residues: CASSYLATTYEQYF. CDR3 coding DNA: TGTGCCAGCAGTTATCTAGCGACAACCTACGAGCAGTACTTC.

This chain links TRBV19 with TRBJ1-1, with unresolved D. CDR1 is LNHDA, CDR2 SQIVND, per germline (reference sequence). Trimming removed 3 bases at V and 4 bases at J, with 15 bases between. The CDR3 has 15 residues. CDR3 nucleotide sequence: TGTGCCAGTAGTATTGGGTCAGGCTGGGCCACTGAAGCTTTCTTT. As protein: CASSIGSGWATEAFF. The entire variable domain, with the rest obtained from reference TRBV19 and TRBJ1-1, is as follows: DGGITQSPKYLFRKEGQNVTLSCEQNLNHDAMYWYRQDPGQGLRLIYYSQIVNDFQKGDIAEGYSVSREKKESFPLTVTSAQKNPTAFYLCASSIGSGWATEAFFGQGTRLTVV.

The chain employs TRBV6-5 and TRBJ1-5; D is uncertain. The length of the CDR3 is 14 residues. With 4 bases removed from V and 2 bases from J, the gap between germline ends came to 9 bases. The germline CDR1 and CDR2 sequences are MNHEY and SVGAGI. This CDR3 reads CASSFGWGNQPQHF. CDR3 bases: TGTGCCAGCAGTTTCGGGTGGGGCAATCAGCCCCAGCATTTT.

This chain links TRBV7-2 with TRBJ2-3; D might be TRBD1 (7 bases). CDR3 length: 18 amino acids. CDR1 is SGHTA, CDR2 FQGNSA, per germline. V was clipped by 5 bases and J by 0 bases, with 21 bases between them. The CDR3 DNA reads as TGTGCCAGCAGCATTAACAGGGGAGGCGGGTCTAGCACAGATACGCAGTATTTT. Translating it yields CASSINRGGGSSTDTQYF.

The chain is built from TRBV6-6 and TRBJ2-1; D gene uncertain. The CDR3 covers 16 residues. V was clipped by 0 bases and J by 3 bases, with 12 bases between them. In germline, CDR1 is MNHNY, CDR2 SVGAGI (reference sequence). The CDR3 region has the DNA TGTGCCAGCAGTTACTCCCAAGCCTCTCTCTACAATGAGCAGTTCTTC. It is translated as CASSYSQASLYNEQFF.

CDR3 amino acids: CASSLLAGENEQFF. DNA of the CDR3: TGTGCCAGCAGTTTACTAGCGGGGGAGAATGAGCAGTTCTTC. The chain links TRBV6-5 to TRBJ2-1; 11 bases agree with TRBD2. Trimming at V came to 4 bases and at J to 7 bases, leaving 3 bases not matched to a gene. The germline gives CDR1 MNHEY, CDR2 SVGAGI. The CDR3 has 14 residues.